The clone carrying this T cell receptor (beta chain) was found many times. The CDR3 totals 15 residues. The germline CDR1 and CDR2 sequences are LNHDA and SQIVND (reference sequence). The V and J ends lost 5 bases and 6 bases, in that order; junction bases with no gene match: 7. The source material, RNA transcripts, was used to amplify TCR beta CDR3 regions. RT-PCR in the first round (using the HTBI primer set) targeted the TCR CDR3. TCRdb re-called the multiplex PCR reads with MiXCR, one entry per CDR3 protein. Of roughly 170,000 distinct CDR3 sequences in the sample, about 18% were seen once. The record originates from a study of T cells in Graves' hyperthyroidism and ophthalmopathy.

The rearrangement uses TRBV19 and TRBJ2-2, with 9 bases that match TRBD2. The TCR comes from a woman aged 45-65 years with Graves' hyperthyroidism. What was sequenced was blood. CDR3 bases: TGTGCCAGTAGTGTGAGGCGGGGGGGCCCCGGGGAGCTGTTTTTT. The encoded protein is CASSVRRGGPGELFF. Based on the CDR3 plus reference TRBV19 and TRBJ2-2, the full variable domain is DGGITQSPKYLFRKEGQNVTLSCEQNLNHDAMYWYRQDPGQGLRLIYYSQIVNDFQKGDIAEGYSVSREKKESFPLTVTSAQKNPTAFYLCASSVRRGGPGELFFGEGSRLTVL.